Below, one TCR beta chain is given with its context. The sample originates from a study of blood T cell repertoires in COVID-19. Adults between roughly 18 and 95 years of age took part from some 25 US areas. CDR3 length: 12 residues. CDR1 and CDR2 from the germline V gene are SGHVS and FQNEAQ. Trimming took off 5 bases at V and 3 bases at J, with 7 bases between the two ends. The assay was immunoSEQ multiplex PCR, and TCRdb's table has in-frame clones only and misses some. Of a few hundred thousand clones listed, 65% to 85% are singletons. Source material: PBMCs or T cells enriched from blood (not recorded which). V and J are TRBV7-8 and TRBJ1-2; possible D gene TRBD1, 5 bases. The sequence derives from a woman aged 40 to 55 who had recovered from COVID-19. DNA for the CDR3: TGTGCCAGCAGCCAAGGGGACTATGGCTACACCTTC. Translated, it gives CASSQGDYGYTF. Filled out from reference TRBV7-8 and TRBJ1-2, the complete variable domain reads GAGVSQSPRYKVAKRGQDVALRCDPISGHVSLFWYQQALGQGPEFLTYFQNEAQLDKSGLPSDRFFAERPEGSVSTLKIQRTQQEDSAVYLCASSQGDYGYTFGSGTRLTVV.